This TCR beta chain originates from a study of TIL therapy for anti-PD-1-resistant metastatic lung cancer. The V and J ends lost 4 bases and 4 bases, in that order; junction bases with no gene match: 10. CDR1 and CDR2 from the germline V gene are SGHRS and YFSETQ. This CDR3 has 17 amino acids. The immunoSEQ assay was v3. Assay used: immunoSEQ multiplex PCR; TCRdb lists only in-frame clones, some missing. Found here are approximately 12,000 clones, less than 75% of them singletons; the top ten hold nearly 7.5%. The time point is: pre-treatment sample, taken before nivolumab and TIL therapy. Most excised metastases sampled were pleural nodules or supraclavicular lymph nodes.

The chain is built from TRBV5-1 and TRBJ2-2; TRBD1 matches 10 bases. This material consisted of tumor tissue, taken at baseline. This clonotype originated in a person between 30 and 80 years old with non-small cell lung cancer. The CDR3 spells CASSADRGIRSTGELFF. The CDR3 region has the DNA TGCGCCAGCAGCGCGGACAGGGGGATTAGGTCCACCGGGGAGCTGTTTTTT.